Shown below are 26 T cell receptor beta chains from a single sample sequenced in a study of lymphopenia after photon versus proton radiotherapy. Assay: immunoSEQ multiplex PCR; the TCRdb copy retains only in-frame clones and omits some. Seen here are about 40,000 clones, just over 85% observed once, and the top ten hold over 9%. The sample consisted of peripheral blood, taken from a patient treated with proton-based radiotherapy. The source of these receptors is a woman aged 65 to 85 with pancreatic cancer. Some clones in this sample may be carry-over from other donors' samples.

V is TRBV29-1 and J is TRBJ2-7; 9 positions agree with TRBD1. Germline CDR1 reads SQVTM; CDR2 reads ANQGSEA. Trimming removed 2 bases from V and 10 bases from J; junction bases left unmatched: 6. This CDR3 region has 12 residues. The CDR3 loop reads CSVEMDRGGQYF. For the CDR3, the DNA is TGCAGCGTTGAAATGGACAGGGGAGGCCAGTACTTC.

The chain is built from TRBV29-1 and TRBJ1-2; 9 bases line up with TRBD1. Per germline, CDR1 SQVTM and CDR2 ANQGSEA. Trimming removed 6 bases from V and 3 bases from J; junction bases left unmatched: 5. The CDR3 is 13 residues long. The CDR3 sequence: CSVGQGIDYGYTF. In DNA, the CDR3 is TGCAGCGTGGGACAGGGTATTGACTATGGCTACACCTTC. Full variable domain (outside the CDR3, taken from reference TRBV29-1 and TRBJ1-2): SAVISQKPSRDICQRGTSLTIQCQVDSQVTMMFWYRQQPGQSLTLIATANQGSEATYESGFVIDKFPISRPNLTFSTLTVSNMSPEDSSIYLCSVGQGIDYGYTFGSGTRLTVV.

This chain uses TRBV5-1 with TRBJ2-1; 10 bases fit TRBD2. The CDR3 sequence is 16 residues long. Germline CDR1 and CDR2: SGHRS and YFSETQ. J lost 1 base, V lost 10 bases, and 11 bases had no gene match. The DNA for the CDR3 is TGCGCCTCAAAGCGGGAGGGAACTGTATCCTACAATGAGCAGTTCTTC. Translation: CASKREGTVSYNEQFF.

This chain links TRBV6-1 with TRBJ1-2; 7 bases agree with TRBD1. J gave up 5 bases and V 4 bases, and 7 bases lay outside the gene matches. The CDR3 runs to 14 residues. Germline V gene lookup returns CDR1 MNHNS and CDR2 SASEGT. The CDR3 DNA sequence: TGTGCCAGCAGTGCCGACAGGGTAGGGTATGGCTACACCTTC. It specifies CASSADRVGYGYTF.

The chain is built from TRBV5-5 and TRBJ1-5; D not certain. In germline, CDR1 is SGHKS, CDR2 YYEKEE (reference sequence). V was trimmed by 0 bases and J by 3 bases, leaving 10 bases between them. CDR3 length equals 15 residues. CDR3 sequence reads: CASSLVISNNQPQHF. CDR3 bases: TGTGCCAGCAGCTTGGTGATTTCGAACAATCAGCCCCAGCATTTT. The full variable domain, completed using reference TRBV5-5 and TRBJ1-5, is DAGVTQSPTHLIKTRGQQVTLRCSPISGHKSVSWYQQVLGQGPQFIFQYYEKEERGRGNFPDRFSARQFPNYSSELNVNALLLGDSALYLCASSLVISNNQPQHFGDGTRLSIL.

The chain employs TRBV10-2 and TRBJ2-3, with D uncertain. This CDR3 comprises 13 residues. V lost 7 bases to trimming and J lost 4 bases, with 12 bases between them. Germline V CDR1 and CDR2: WSHSY, SAAADI. CDR3 bases: TGCGCCAGCAAAGGTCAGGCCGCAGATACGCAGTATTTT. It codes for CASKGQAADTQYF.

The gene calls are TRBV7-3 and TRBJ2-3, with 11 bases matching TRBD2. V lost 6 bases, J lost 5 bases, and 1 base stayed unmatched. Germline lookup yields CDR1 SGHTA and CDR2 FQGTGA. The CDR3 length is 13 residues. The CDR3 reads CASRLAGEDTQYF. The CDR3 DNA follows: TGTGCCAGCAGACTAGCGGGAGAAGATACGCAGTATTTT.

The chain joins TRBV5-1 to TRBJ1-4; possible D gene TRBD1, 5 bases. The germline V gene encodes CDR1 SGHRS and CDR2 YFSETQ. There are 17 residues in the CDR3. Between the trimmed V and J ends, which lost 2 bases and 0 bases, there was a span of 14 bases. The CDR3, as DNA: TGCGCCAGCAGCTTACACCGGCAGGGAGCAACTAATGAAAAACTGTTTTTT. This sequence encodes CASSLHRQGATNEKLFF.

This chain connects TRBV10-3 to TRBJ2-2; 9 bases match TRBD1. The CDR3 spans 15 residues. With V trimmed by 6 bases and J by 5 bases, 7 bases remained unmatched. The V gene's germline CDR1 is ENHRY and CDR2 SYGVKD. CDR3 protein: CAIRAGTGLTGELFF. The CDR3 DNA follows: TGTGCCATCAGGGCCGGGACAGGGTTAACCGGGGAGCTGTTTTTT.

CDR3 loop: CATSRDLLGQGSYNEQFF. DNA for the CDR3: TGTGCCACCAGCAGAGATCTCTTGGGACAGGGGTCCTACAATGAGCAGTTCTTC. The chain carries TRBV15 and TRBJ2-1; 10 bases agree with TRBD1. Germline CDR1 LNHNV, CDR2 YYDKDF (reference sequence). There are 18 residues in the CDR3. Trimming cost V 0 bases and J 1 base; bases outside gene matches: 6.

This clone occurred once. The chain carries TRBV11-2 and TRBJ1-1; no definite D call. This CDR3 contains 12 residues. In germline, CDR1 is SGHAT, CDR2 FQNNGV. The V and J ends lost 5 bases and 4 bases respectively, with 8 bases between them. CDR3 in amino acids: CASSRMTTEAFF. DNA for the CDR3: TGTGCCAGCAGCCGGATGACCACTGAAGCTTTCTTT. Using reference TRBV11-2 and TRBJ1-1 for the parts outside the CDR3, the full variable domain is EAGVAQSPRYKIIEKRQSVAFWCNPISGHATLYWYQQILGQGPKLLIQFQNNGVVDDSQLPKDRFSAERLKGVDSTLKIQPAKLEDSAVYLCASSRMTTEAFFGQGTRLTVV.

This rearrangement joins TRBV27 to TRBJ1-5, with D tentatively TRBD1 (5 bases). Germline V gives CDR1 MNHEY, CDR2 SMNVEV (reference sequence). This CDR3 is built from 17 residues. V was cut by 0 bases and J by 5 bases, with 17 bases left in between. CDR3 region: CASSLSRQGVWDQPQHF. The CDR3 DNA reads as TGTGCCAGCAGTTTATCAAGGCAGGGAGTTTGGGATCAGCCCCAGCATTTT.

The CDR3 bases are TGTGCCAGCAGCTTATCGCGGAATGAGCAGTTCTTC. Translation gives CASSLSRNEQFF. The chain recombines TRBV7-2 with TRBJ2-1, with D unclear. V dropped 2 bases and J dropped 7 bases, with 6 bases sitting between them. The CDR3 is 12 residues long. Germline assignment: CDR1 SGHTA and CDR2 FQGNSA.

The genes are TRBV27 and TRBJ1-2, with TRBD1 matching 12 bases. CDR1 and CDR2 from the germline V gene are MNHEY and SMNVEV (reference sequence). The CDR3 runs 16 residues. Trimming took 6 bases from V and 5 from J; bases not matched to a gene: 10. The CDR3 is CASRITPGQGAYGYTF. CDR3 coding DNA: TGTGCCAGCAGGATCACTCCGGGACAGGGGGCTTATGGCTACACCTTC.

This chain connects TRBV6-1 to TRBJ2-2, with D possibly matching TRBD1 (8 bases). Germline-derived CDR1 and CDR2 are MNHNS and SASEGT. V gave up 5 bases and J gave up 6 bases, with 16 bases separating them. This CDR3 is built from 15 residues. The CDR3 sequence: CASSTRTGRAGELFF. The CDR3 bases are TGTGCCAGCAGTACACGGACAGGGAGGGCCGGGGAGCTGTTTTTT.

This clone was counted only a few times. This same CDR3 is encoded by further DNA sequences in the sample. This rearrangement joins TRBV7-9 to TRBJ1-5; 7 bases agree with TRBD1. V dropped 6 bases and J dropped 3; count of bases not matched to a gene: 5. CDR1 and CDR2 from the germline V gene are SEHNR and FQNEAQ (reference sequence). The CDR3 loop spans 14 amino acids. CDR3 sequence (DNA): TGTGCCAGCAGTTCCGGGACAGACAATCAGCCCCAGCATTTT. This encodes CASSSGTDNQPQHF.

V usage is TRBV5-1 and J usage is TRBJ2-7; maybe TRBD2 (6 bases). CDR1 is SGHRS and CDR2 is YFSETQ in the germline V gene. Trimming pared 5 bases from V and 0 bases from J, leaving 15 bases between. This CDR3 region has 15 residues. CDR3 bases: TGCGCCAGCAGTAAAGGCGGGACCACCTCCTACGAGCAGTACTTC. It specifies CASSKGGTTSYEQYF.

V is TRBV6-1 and J is TRBJ1-1; TRBD1 is a possible D gene (5 bases). Trimming removed 2 bases from V and 0 bases from J, with 13 bases in between. The CDR3 is made up of 16 amino acids. Germline V lookup: CDR1 MNHNS, CDR2 SASEGT. CDR3 nucleotide sequence: TGTGCCAGCAGTGAATGGGAGGGGATGGTGAACACTGAAGCTTTCTTT. This encodes CASSEWEGMVNTEAFF.

The chain links TRBV9 to TRBJ2-3, with 9 bases fitting TRBD2. The length of the CDR3 is 16 residues. CDR1 is SGDLS and CDR2 is YYNGEE in the germline V gene. Trimming took 3 bases from V and 1 from J; bases not matched to a gene: 6. The chain's CDR3 is CASSGGTSPGTDTQYF. In DNA, the CDR3 is TGTGCCAGCAGCGGGGGGACTAGCCCCGGCACAGATACGCAGTATTTT.

V is TRBV6-4 and J is TRBJ1-6; D gene unclear. The CDR3 is 13 amino acids. Germline V CDR1 and CDR2: MRHNA, SNTAGT. The ends were cut back, 3 bases at V and 1 base at J, with 1 base in the middle. CDR3 in amino acids: CASSESYNSPLHF. The CDR3 region has the DNA TGTGCCAGCAGTGAGTCCTATAATTCACCCCTCCACTTT.

This chain connects TRBV11-2 to TRBJ1-5, with D possibly being TRBD1 (5 bases). The CDR3 has 17 amino acids. Germline CDR1 and CDR2: SGHAT and FQNNGV. V lost 2 bases and J 4 bases, leaving 18 bases between the germline ends. In DNA form, the CDR3 reads TGTGCCAGCAGCTTAACGCAGGTGGGGACGGAAAATCAGCCCCAGCATTTT. Its translation: CASSLTQVGTENQPQHF.

V and J are TRBV19 and TRBJ2-1; D unclear. The germline V and J ends were trimmed by 4 bases and 7 bases, with 11 bases remaining between them. CDR3 size: 13 residues. Germline V lookup: CDR1 LNHDA, CDR2 SQIVND (reference sequence). The chain's CDR3 is CASSKVGGNEQFF. Here the CDR3 DNA reads TGTGCCAGTAGTAAGGTCGGTGGAAATGAGCAGTTCTTC.

The chain is built from TRBV28 and TRBJ2-2, with TRBD2 matching over 11 bases. This CDR3 has 16 amino acids. The trim removed 4 bases at V and 5 bases at J, leaving 6 bases unmatched. CDR1 is MDHEN and CDR2 is SYDVKM in the germline V gene. CDR3 in DNA: TGTGCCAGCAGTTCTTTCGGGACTAGCGGAACCGGGGAGCTGTTTTTT. As protein: CASSSFGTSGTGELFF.

V and J are TRBV14 and TRBJ1-4, with D unclear. The CDR3 consists of 15 residues. Germline CDR1 is SGHDN and CDR2 is FVKESK. V shed 4 bases and J shed 0 bases, with 9 bases lying between them. DNA of the CDR3: TGTGCCAGCAGCCGCAACACAGCAACTAATGAAAAACTGTTTTTT. It encodes CASSRNTATNEKLFF.

V gene TRBV2 combines with J gene TRBJ2-7; a weak D match, TRBD1 (6 bases). This CDR3 region has 14 residues. V lost 7 bases, J lost 0 bases, and 13 bases lay in between. CDR1 is SNHLY, CDR2 FYNNEI, per germline. In nucleotides, the CDR3 is TGTGCCAGCACCCCAGGGGCGACCTCCTACGAGCAGTACTTC. It specifies CASTPGATSYEQYF.

This chain joins TRBV12-5 and TRBJ2-1; a possible D gene is TRBD1 (5 bases). From germline, CDR1 is LGHNT and CDR2 FRNRAP. There are 12 residues in the CDR3. V was cut by 6 bases and J by 8 bases, with 11 bases left in between. CDR3 protein: CASGAGLDEQFF. In DNA form, the CDR3 reads TGTGCTAGTGGAGCAGGGTTGGATGAGCAGTTCTTC.